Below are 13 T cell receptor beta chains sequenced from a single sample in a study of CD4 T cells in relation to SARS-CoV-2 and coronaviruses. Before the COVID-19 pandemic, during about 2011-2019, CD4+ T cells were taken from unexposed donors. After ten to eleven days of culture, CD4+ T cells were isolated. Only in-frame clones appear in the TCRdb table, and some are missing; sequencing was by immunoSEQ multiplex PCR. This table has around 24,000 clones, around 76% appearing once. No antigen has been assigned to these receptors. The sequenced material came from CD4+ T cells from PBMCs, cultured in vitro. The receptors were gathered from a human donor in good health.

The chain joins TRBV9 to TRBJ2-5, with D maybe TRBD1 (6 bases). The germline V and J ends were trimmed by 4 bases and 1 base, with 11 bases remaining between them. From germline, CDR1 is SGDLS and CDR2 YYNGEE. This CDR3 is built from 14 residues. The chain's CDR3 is CASSPGQTQETQYF. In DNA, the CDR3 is TGTGCCAGCAGCCCTGGACAGACCCAAGAGACCCAGTACTTC.

Here the CDR3 DNA reads TGTGCCAGCAGTTACTACGGGTACTCTGGAAACACCATATATTTT. Residues: CASSYYGYSGNTIYF. The chain uses TRBV6-5 and TRBJ1-3; no reliable D call. V shed 1 base and J shed 0 bases, with 7 bases lying between them. The CDR3 loop spans 15 amino acids. Germline lookup yields CDR1 MNHEY and CDR2 SVGAGI.

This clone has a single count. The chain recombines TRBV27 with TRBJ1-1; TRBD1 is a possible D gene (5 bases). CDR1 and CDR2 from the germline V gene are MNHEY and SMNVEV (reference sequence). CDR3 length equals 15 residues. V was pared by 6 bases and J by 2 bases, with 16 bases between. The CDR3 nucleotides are TGTGCCAGCAGCACGTTCTTGCAGGGCAACACTGAAGCTTTCTTT. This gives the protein CASSTFLQGNTEAFF.

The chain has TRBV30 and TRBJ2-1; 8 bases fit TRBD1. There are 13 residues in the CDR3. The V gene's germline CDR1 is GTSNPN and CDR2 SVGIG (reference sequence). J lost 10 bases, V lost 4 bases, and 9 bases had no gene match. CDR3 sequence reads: CAWTGQGIPEQFF. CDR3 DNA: TGTGCCTGGACAGGACAGGGAATTCCAGAGCAGTTCTTC.

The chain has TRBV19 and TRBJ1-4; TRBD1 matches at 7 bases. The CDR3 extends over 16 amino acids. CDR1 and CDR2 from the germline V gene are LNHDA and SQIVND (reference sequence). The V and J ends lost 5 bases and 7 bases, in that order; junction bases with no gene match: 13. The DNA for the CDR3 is TGTGCCAGTAGTCCTCGGTGGTCAGGGGGACGTGAAAAACTGTTTTTT. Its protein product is CASSPRWSGGREKLFF.

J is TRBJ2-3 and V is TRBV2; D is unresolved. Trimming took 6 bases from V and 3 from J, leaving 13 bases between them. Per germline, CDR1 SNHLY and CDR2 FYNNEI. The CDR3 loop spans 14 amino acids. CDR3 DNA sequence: TGTGCCAGCAGGCCCCCTCTGAGTACAGATACGCAGTATTTT. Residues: CASRPPLSTDTQYF.

CDR3 residues: CASSLLTSGTYEQYF. CDR3 nucleotides: TGTGCCAGCAGCCTACTGACTAGCGGTACCTACGAGCAGTACTTC. The chain carries TRBV11-1 and TRBJ2-7; 9 bases line up with TRBD2. The germline gives CDR1 SGHAT, CDR2 FQDESV (reference sequence). This CDR3 spans 15 amino acids. V was pared by 5 bases and J by 2 bases, with 7 bases of the junction left unmatched.

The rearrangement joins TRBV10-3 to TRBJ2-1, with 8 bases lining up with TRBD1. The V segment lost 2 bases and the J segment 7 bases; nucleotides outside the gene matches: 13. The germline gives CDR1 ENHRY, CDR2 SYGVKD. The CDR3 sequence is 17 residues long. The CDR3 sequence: CAISETVQGGRRNEQFF. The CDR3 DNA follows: TGTGCCATCAGTGAGACGGTACAGGGGGGAAGAAGGAATGAGCAGTTCTTC.

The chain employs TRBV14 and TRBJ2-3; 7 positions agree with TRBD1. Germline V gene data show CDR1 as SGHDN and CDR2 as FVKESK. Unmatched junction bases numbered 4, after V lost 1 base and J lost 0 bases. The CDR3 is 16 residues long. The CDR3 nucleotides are TGTGCCAGCAGCCAAGGACAGGGTGGGAGCACAGATACGCAGTATTTT. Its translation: CASSQGQGGSTDTQYF.

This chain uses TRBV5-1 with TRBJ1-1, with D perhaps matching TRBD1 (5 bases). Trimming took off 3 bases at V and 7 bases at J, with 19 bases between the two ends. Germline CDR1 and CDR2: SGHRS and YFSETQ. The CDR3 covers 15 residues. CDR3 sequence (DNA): TGCGCCAGCAGCTCAGGCCGGGGGGATAGTAGTGAAGCTTTCTTT. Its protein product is CASSSGRGDSSEAFF. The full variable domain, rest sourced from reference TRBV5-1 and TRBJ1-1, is KAGVTQTPRYLIKTRGQQVTLSCSPISGHRSVSWYQQTPGQGLQFLFEYFSETQRNKGNFPGRFSGRQFSNSRSEMNVSTLELGDSALYLCASSSGRGDSSEAFFGQGTRLTVV.

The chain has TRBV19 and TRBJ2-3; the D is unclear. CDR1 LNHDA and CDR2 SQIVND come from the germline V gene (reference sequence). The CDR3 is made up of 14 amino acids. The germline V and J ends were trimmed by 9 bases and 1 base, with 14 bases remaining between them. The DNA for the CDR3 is TGTGCCAGCTCCTCTGGCGTGGGCACAGATACGCAGTATTTT. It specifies CASSSGVGTDTQYF.

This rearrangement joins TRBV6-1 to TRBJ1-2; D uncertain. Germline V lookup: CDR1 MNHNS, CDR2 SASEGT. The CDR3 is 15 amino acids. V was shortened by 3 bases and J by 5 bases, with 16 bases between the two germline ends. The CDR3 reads CASSEMPVTPYGYTF. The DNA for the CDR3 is TGTGCCAGCAGTGAGATGCCGGTCACCCCTTATGGCTACACCTTC.

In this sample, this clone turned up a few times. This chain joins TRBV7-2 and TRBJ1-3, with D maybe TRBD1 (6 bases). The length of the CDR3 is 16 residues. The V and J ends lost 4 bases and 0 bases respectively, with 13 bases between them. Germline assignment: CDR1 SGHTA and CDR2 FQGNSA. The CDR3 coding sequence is TGTGCCAGCAGCTGGGGGGGGCCAAGCTCTGGAAACACCATATATTTT. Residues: CASSWGGPSSGNTIYF.